This section outlines one TCR beta chain sequence together with its context. What this receptor recognizes is not known. Nothing much larger sits one base from this clone, and base qualities are not available. Enrolling through a virtual design, the prospective study's participants ranged in age from about 18 to 89 years and lived across more than 20 United States geographic areas. Cohort assignment in the prospective study relied on participant-reported clinical history from a screening survey and a study questionnaire. Recovered participants in ImmuneRACE Cohort 3 were defined as having two consecutive negative NP/OP PCR tests, clearance from a healthcare professional, or resolution of symptoms. In the prospective study, mobile phlebotomists collected whole blood, serum and a nasopharyngeal or oropharyngeal swab from each participant. Prospective study participants could optionally give additional blood draws and questionnaires over a 2-month period. Before DNA extraction, prospective study blood samples were shipped either frozen or at room temperature.

Based on the germline V gene, the CDR1 and CDR2 sequences are SGHTA and FQGNSA. The trim is 2 bases for V and 1 base for J, with a gap of 11 bases between the germline ends. Taken from cysteine to phenylalanine, the CDR3 has 15 residues. Solely the CDR3 DNA is kept, with 45 bases framed from the first base. The immunoSEQ Assay, a bias-controlled multiplex PCR, was used to amplify TCRbeta CDR3 regions from genomic DNA. On the authors' methods: Nucleated cell counts per sample were estimated from amplification of reference gene primers within the assay. Sequence reads were collapsed and filtered to measure the absolute abundance of every unique TCRbeta CDR3 rearrangement. Productive Simpson clonality was computed per sample as the square root of Simpson's diversity index over productive rearrangements. In its TCRdb copy, this immuneACCESS table keeps in-frame sequences only and misses some clones. Where compared with another copy, unresolved V genes explain less than half of these, and the others have no known cause. V, J and clone size derive from that table, while D and trimming were established from the DNA sequence. In this sample the table shows some 400,000 clones, about 89% of which occur a single time. The top ten clones comprise approximately 1.3% of the sample.

This sample was included in a study of blood T cell repertoires in COVID-19 (dated by TCRdb to the early 2020s). In terms of the full investigation: Collaborator samples came from the United States, Italy and Spain and covered acute and convalescent phases of COVID-19. The prospective study material was composed of cDNA or gDNA derived from T cells, B-cell-depleted T cells, or PBMCs. The dataset comprised deeply sampled blood TCRbeta repertoires from subjects exposed to, actively infected with, or recovered from COVID-19. The repertoires were released in a freely available public database intended as a resource for research on the immune response to SARS-CoV-2. The samples were drawn from the first 160 participants of the ongoing ImmuneRACE study and from 1,254 subjects provided by 6 global collaborators. Nearly every sample came with metadata listing a de-identified subject ID, COVID-19 status, age in years and sex. Where available, HLA class I and class II types were obtained from metadata supplied by the sample provider rather than from assay-based typing. Points the paper makes about the study in general: The amount of clinical and demographic metadata varied by source and participant and was provided uncurated.

This sequence uses TRBV7-2 and TRBJ1-1; a tentative D match to TRBD1 spans 5 bases. This TCR was recovered from a man younger than 40 who had recovered from COVID-19. Sequenced input: PBMCs or T cells enriched from blood (not recorded which). This receptor carries the CDR3 CASSLSRAENTEAFF. The nucleotides read TGTGCCAGCAGCTTATCCAGGGCCGAGAACACTGAAGCTTTCTTT.